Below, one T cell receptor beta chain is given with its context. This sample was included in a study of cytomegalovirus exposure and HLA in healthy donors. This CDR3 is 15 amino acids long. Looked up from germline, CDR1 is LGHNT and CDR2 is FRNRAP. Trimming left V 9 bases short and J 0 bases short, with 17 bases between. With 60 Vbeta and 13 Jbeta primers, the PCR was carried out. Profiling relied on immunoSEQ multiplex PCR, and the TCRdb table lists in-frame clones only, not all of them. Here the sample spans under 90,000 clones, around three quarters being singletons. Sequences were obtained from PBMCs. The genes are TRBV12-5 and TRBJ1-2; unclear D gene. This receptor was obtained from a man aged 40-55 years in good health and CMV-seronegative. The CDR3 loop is CASRVRSAANYGYTF. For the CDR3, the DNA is TGTGCTAGCCGAGTCCGCAGCGCTGCTAACTATGGCTACACCTTC.